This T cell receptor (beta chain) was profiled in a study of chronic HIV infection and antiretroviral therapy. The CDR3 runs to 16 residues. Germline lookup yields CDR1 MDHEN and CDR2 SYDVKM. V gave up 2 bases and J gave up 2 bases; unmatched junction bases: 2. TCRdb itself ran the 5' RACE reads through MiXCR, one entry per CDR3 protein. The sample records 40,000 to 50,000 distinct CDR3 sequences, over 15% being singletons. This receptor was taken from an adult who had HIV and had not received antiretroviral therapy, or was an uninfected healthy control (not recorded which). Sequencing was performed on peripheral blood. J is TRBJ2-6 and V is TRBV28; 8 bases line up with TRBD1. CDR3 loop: CASSLGQGAGANVLTF. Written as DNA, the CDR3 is TGTGCCAGCAGTTTAGGACAGGGCGCTGGGGCCAACGTCCTGACTTTC.